The rows below give T cell receptor beta chains drawn from one sample of a study of PD-L1 blockade in urothelial cancer. Clones were read by immunoSEQ multiplex PCR, and TCRdb kept only the in-frame ones, dropping some. The sample yields tens of thousands of clones, more than 75% seen once. Specimen: PBMCs, collected around atezolizumab (anti-PD-L1) treatment. The receptors were gathered from a woman in her fifties or sixties with urothelial cancer. Both conserved end residues are part of each CDR3. The D gene is left open where the match is weak. Clone size appears in some rows only: once, few, many, or a class for an expanded clone.

>TRBV10-1|TRBJ2-1|TRBD2|NA
TGCGCCAGCAGTGACCCGACTAGCGGGAGGGCTGGCGATGAGCAGTTCTTC
CASSDPTSGRAGDEQFF
>TRBV7-2|TRBJ1-2|NA|NA
TGTGCCAGCAGCCTCCACGCCGGTCCGAACTATGGCTACACCTTC
CASSLHAGPNYGYTF
>TRBV11-2|TRBJ1-1|NA|NA
TGTGCCAGCAGCTTAGGCAGTGAAGCTTTCTTT
CASSLGSEAFF
>TRBV5-6|TRBJ1-1|TRBD1|few
TGTGCCAGCAGCCCCCGGGACAGGGGGATTACTGAAGCTTTCTTT
CASSPRDRGITEAFF
>TRBV2|TRBJ1-2|TRBD1|NA
TGTGCCAGCAGTGTAGGGACAGGGGGTTATGGCTACACCTTC
CASSVGTGGYGYTF
>TRBV4-1|TRBJ1-2|TRBD1|NA
TGCGCCAGCAGCTCACGGGGAACGGACAGGGAGATTAACTATGGCTACACCTTC
CASSSRGTDREINYGYTF
>TRBV6-1|TRBJ2-1|NA|NA
TGTGCCAGCAGTGTCGGATTACAGGAGTTCTTC
CASSVGLQEFF
>TRBV4-2|TRBJ1-5|NA|NA
TGTGCCAGCAGCAGCCGGACAGCGGACAATCAGCCCCAGCATTTT
CASSSRTADNQPQHF
>TRBV5-5|TRBJ1-4|NA|NA
TGTGCCAGCAGCTTGGTTCCAGGGATGGATGAAAAACTGTTTTTT
CASSLVPGMDEKLFF
>TRBV7-9|TRBJ2-7|TRBD2|NA
TGTGCCAGCAGCCCGGGGACTAGCGGGAGTCTCGGGCAGTACTTC
CASSPGTSGSLGQYF
>TRBV15|TRBJ2-1|NA|NA
TGTGCCACCAGCACCCAGGGGCGCGCCTACAATGAGCAGTTCTTC
CATSTQGRAYNEQFF
>TRBV9|TRBJ2-2|NA|NA
TGTGCCAGCAGCGTATTCGCGTCGAACACCGGGGAGCTGTTTTTT
CASSVFASNTGELFF
>TRBV29-1|TRBJ1-2|TRBD1|NA
TGCAGCGTTGTCCCCGACAGGGTCTATGGCTACACCTTC
CSVVPDRVYGYTF
>TRBV7-6|TRBJ2-7|NA|NA
TGTGCCAGCAGCCCGAACCCAGGGGCCTACGAGCAGTACTTC
CASSPNPGAYEQYF
>TRBV28|TRBJ2-2|TRBD2|NA
TGTGCCAGCACTCGTCTGGGGAGGGGTTTCACCGGGGAGCTGTTTTTT
CASTRLGRGFTGELFF
>TRBV5-4|TRBJ1-2|NA|NA
TGTGCCAGCAGCAAGGACAGCTATGGCTACACCTTC
CASSKDSYGYTF
>TRBV6-5|TRBJ1-1|NA|NA
TGTGCCAGCAGTTACAGGCCTGGCGGTACTGAAGCTTTCTTT
CASSYRPGGTEAFF
>TRBV4-3|TRBJ2-1|TRBD1|NA
TGCGCCAGCAGCCAACAGACAGGGTTGAGGAATGAGCAGTTCTTC
CASSQQTGLRNEQFF
>TRBV7-2|TRBJ1-5|NA|large
TGTGCCAGCAGCTTAGAAGGGGGAGCGAATCAGCCCCAGCATTTT
CASSLEGGANQPQHF
>TRBV19|TRBJ1-2|TRBD1|NA
TGTGCCAGTAACGCTCCGGGACAGGGAACTTTCTATGGCTACACCTTC
CASNAPGQGTFYGYTF
>TRBV7-9|TRBJ2-3|TRBD1|NA
TGTGCCAGCAGCTTAAGCCAAGGACAGGGCTTAGGGCCTGATACGCAGTATTTT
CASSLSQGQGLGPDTQYF